A single T cell receptor beta chain is shown here with its context. Authors' methods: Amplifying reference gene primers gave estimates of nucleated cell counts. Profiled with immunoSEQ multiplex PCR; TCRdb holds only in-frame clones, not every one. That table supplies the V and J calls and clone size; D and trimming were determined from the DNA. Of 250,000 or so clones listed, approximately 85% are singletons. The sample originates from a study of blood T cell repertoires in COVID-19. Study in general: Sites across the United States, Italy and Spain contributed samples from acute and convalescent COVID-19.

Germline loops: CDR1 SGDLS, CDR2 YYNGEE. J was trimmed by 4 bases and V by 0 bases; bases with no gene match: 7. This CDR3 comprises 16 residues. Sequencing was done on a sample of peripheral blood. The TCR was taken from a woman aged 70-85 years with acute or convalescent COVID-19. The chain recombines TRBV9 with TRBJ2-1; 7 bases align to TRBD2. CDR3 nucleotide sequence: TGTGCCAGCAGCGTAGGAATTAGCGGGTTTTACAATGAGCAGTTCTTC. It encodes CASSVGISGFYNEQFF.